Shown below are 24 T cell receptor beta chains from a single sample sequenced in a study of T cell responses to AZD1222 COVID-19 vaccine. Assay used: immunoSEQ multiplex PCR; TCRdb lists only in-frame clones, some missing. This sample yields fewer than 90,000 clones, of which 85% to 90% are seen a single time; 5.6% belongs to the top ten. Sequences were derived from peripheral blood, sampled 28 days after the second AZD1222 dose. The receptor set was obtained from an adult who received the AZD1222 COVID-19 vaccine.

The gene calls are TRBV6-5 and TRBJ1-4, with 7 bases that match TRBD1. The V segment lost 6 bases and the J segment 5 bases; nucleotides outside the gene matches: 6. Germline CDR1 reads MNHEY; CDR2 reads SVGAGI. The CDR3 sequence is 14 residues long. The CDR3 spells CASRAGTANEKLFF. CDR3 in DNA: TGTGCCAGCAGGGCCGGGACAGCGAATGAAAAACTGTTTTTT.

The CDR3 DNA sequence: TGTGCCTGGAGTGATCACCCCCCGACGCGACCCCACGAGCAGTACTTC. This encodes CAWSDHPPTRPHEQYF. V gene TRBV30 combines with J gene TRBJ2-7; D not certain. Trimming pared 1 base from V and 5 bases from J, leaving 21 bases between. CDR3 length: 16 residues. Germline V CDR1 and CDR2: GTSNPN, SVGIG (reference sequence).

The V call is TRBV7-9, the J call TRBJ2-1; TRBD2 agrees at 8 bases. V lost 3 bases to trimming and J lost 5 bases; unmatched junction nucleotides: 3. In germline, CDR1 is SEHNR, CDR2 FQNEAQ (reference sequence). The CDR3 is 14 amino acids. CDR3 in amino acids: CASSLTSDHNEQFF. CDR3 sequence (DNA): TGTGCCAGCAGCTTGACTAGCGACCACAATGAGCAGTTCTTC.

The rearrangement joins TRBV6-1 to TRBJ1-6, with TRBD1 identical over 7 bases. Germline CDR1 is MNHNS and CDR2 is SASEGT. The CDR3 totals 15 residues. Unmatched junction bases numbered 1, after V lost 3 bases and J lost 2 bases. CDR3 sequence reads: CASSEGTAYNSPLHF. The CDR3 region has the DNA TGTGCCAGCAGTGAGGGGACAGCCTATAATTCACCCCTCCACTTT.

V is TRBV5-4 and J is TRBJ2-5; D may match TRBD1 or TRBD2 (5 bases each). This CDR3 spans 15 amino acids. Germline V gene lookup returns CDR1 SGHNT and CDR2 YYREEE (reference sequence). Trimming removed 4 bases from V and 2 bases from J, with 15 bases in between. For the CDR3, the DNA is TGTGCCAGCAGCCCACCCGGGGACCAACAAGAGACCCAGTACTTC. Its protein is CASSPPGDQQETQYF. Full variable domain (outside the CDR3, taken from reference TRBV5-4 and TRBJ2-5): ETGVTQSPTHLIKTRGQQVTLRCSSQSGHNTVSWYQQALGQGPQFIFQYYREEENGRGNFPPRFSGLQFPNYSSELNVNALELDDSALYLCASSPPGDQQETQYFGPGTRLLVL.

The chain carries TRBV5-8 and TRBJ1-3; TRBD1 agrees at 9 bases. The V segment lost 1 base and the J segment 4 bases; nucleotides outside the gene matches: 9. The CDR3 loop spans 17 amino acids. Germline lookup yields CDR1 SGHTS and CDR2 YDEGEE. CDR3 protein: CASSLNTGGRTGNTIYF. CDR3 nucleotide sequence: TGTGCCAGCAGCTTGAATACAGGGGGCAGGACGGGAAACACCATATATTTT.

The chain recombines TRBV7-2 with TRBJ2-1; tentatively, D is TRBD1 or TRBD2 (5 bases each). The CDR3 is 15 residues long. Germline V lookup: CDR1 SGHTA, CDR2 FQGNSA. Trimming took off 1 base at V and 5 bases at J, with 12 bases between the two ends. CDR3 loop: CASSLGGLGDNEQFF. The CDR3, as DNA: TGTGCCAGCAGCTTAGGCGGGTTGGGGGACAATGAGCAGTTCTTC.

The V and J genes are TRBV15 and TRBJ2-2; D remains ambiguous. The ends were cut back, 0 bases at V and 5 bases at J, with 4 bases in the middle. Germline-derived CDR1 and CDR2 are LNHNV and YYDKDF (reference sequence). CDR3 size: 13 residues. In DNA, the CDR3 is TGTGCCACCAGCAGAGAGGGAACCGGGGAGCTGTTTTTT. This translates into CATSREGTGELFF.

This chain uses TRBV15 with TRBJ2-1, with D perhaps given as TRBD1 or TRBD2 (5 bases each). The ends were cut back, 0 bases at V and 15 bases at J, with 21 bases in the middle. Germline V gene sequence: CDR1 LNHNV, CDR2 YYDKDF (reference sequence). CDR3 length equals 15 residues. The CDR3 sequence is CATSRDRGLRSGWFF. DNA of the CDR3: TGTGCCACCAGCAGAGATCGGGGCCTGAGGTCCGGGTGGTTCTTC.

The chain uses TRBV11-2 and TRBJ2-2; D remains ambiguous. From germline, CDR1 is SGHAT and CDR2 FQNNGV. The V end lost 4 bases, the J end lost 1 base, and 4 bases lay between the germline ends. The CDR3 covers 13 residues. CDR3 loop: CASSSQNTGELFF. The CDR3 nucleotides are TGTGCCAGCAGCTCTCAGAACACCGGGGAGCTGTTTTTT.

The chain has TRBV9 and TRBJ2-7, with TRBD2 matching 8 bases. Germline loops: CDR1 SGDLS, CDR2 YYNGEE. The CDR3 extends over 14 amino acids. J gave up 3 bases and V 3 bases, and 5 bases lay outside the gene matches. The CDR3 DNA is TGTGCCAGCAGCGCGGGACTAGGAGGCTACGAGCAGTACTTC. It encodes CASSAGLGGYEQYF.

This rearrangement joins TRBV28 to TRBJ1-3, with 8 bases lining up with TRBD1. This CDR3 is built from 16 residues. The V gene's germline CDR1 is MDHEN and CDR2 SYDVKM. V was clipped by 5 bases and J by 2 bases; unmatched bases: 8. CDR3 region: CASSLYGQGAGNTIYF. Here the CDR3 DNA reads TGTGCCAGCAGTCTTTACGGACAGGGAGCTGGAAACACCATATATTTT.

This chain links TRBV10-3 with TRBJ2-5, with a weak D call TRBD2 (5 bases). CDR1 is ENHRY and CDR2 is SYGVKD in the germline V gene. V lost 7 bases and J 5 bases, leaving 14 bases between the germline ends. The CDR3 is 13 amino acids. The CDR3 coding sequence is TGTGCCATCAATGATCGGGGTGAGGAGACCCAGTACTTC. Its translation: CAINDRGEETQYF.

The chain recombines TRBV5-8 with TRBJ2-7; no clear D gene. This CDR3 contains 12 residues. V gave up 2 bases and J gave up 3 bases, with 6 bases separating them. Germline V gene sequence: CDR1 SGHTS, CDR2 YDEGEE. CDR3 amino acids: CASSFGGYEQYF. CDR3 DNA sequence: TGTGCCAGCAGCTTCGGCGGCTACGAGCAGTACTTC. The variable domain in full, completed from reference TRBV5-8 and TRBJ2-7, reads EAGVTQSPTHLIKTRGQQATLRCSPISGHTSVYWYQQALGLGLQFLLWYDEGEERNRGNFPPRFSGRQFPNYSSELNVNALELEDSALYLCASSFGGYEQYFGPGTRLTVT.

This clone was detected a few times. The chain recombines TRBV4-1 with TRBJ1-4, with D maybe TRBD1 (5 bases). Germline V gives CDR1 MGHRA, CDR2 YSYEKL. With 1 base removed from V and 8 bases from J, the gap between germline ends came to 17 bases. The CDR3 consists of 16 residues. In DNA, the CDR3 is TGCGCCAGCAGCCAAGTCTTGGGGCCTAGAGGGGAAAAACTGTTTTTT. Translated: CASSQVLGPRGEKLFF.

The J gene is TRBJ2-7, the V gene TRBV3-1 (or the pseudogene TRBV3-2); D possibly corresponds to TRBD2 (5 bases). This CDR3 comprises 12 residues. V was cut by 4 bases and J by 7 bases, with 11 bases left in between. The germline CDR1 and CDR2 sequences are LGHDT and YNNKEL (reference sequence). The DNA of the CDR3 is TGTGCCAGCAGCCCCCTGGGCGGGGAGCAGTACTTC. As protein: CASSPLGGEQYF.

This clone was observed a single time. The chain joins TRBV5-1 to TRBJ2-6; D unclear. There are 17 residues in the CDR3. Germline V CDR1 and CDR2: SGHRS, YFSETQ. With 0 bases removed from V and 0 bases from J, the gap between germline ends came to 10 bases. CDR3 sequence: CASSLGPVNSGANVLTF. CDR3 DNA: TGCGCCAGCAGCTTGGGACCGGTGAACTCTGGGGCCAACGTCCTGACTTTC.

The V gene is TRBV7-8, the J gene TRBJ2-1; 11 bases are a match to TRBD2. Germline CDR1 SGHVS, CDR2 FQNEAQ. Losses at the gene ends were 5 bases for V and 0 bases for J; bases not matched to a gene: 6. The CDR3 is 17 residues long. Written as DNA, the CDR3 is TGTGCCAGCAGCCCGAGACTAGCGGGAAGCTCCTACAATGAGCAGTTCTTC. Residues: CASSPRLAGSSYNEQFF.

In its sample, this clone is medium-sized. The CDR3 loop reads CASSWRVGEQFF. The DNA for the CDR3 is TGTGCCAGCAGCTGGAGGGTCGGTGAGCAGTTCTTC. J is TRBJ2-1 and V is TRBV5-6; tentatively, D is TRBD2 (6 bases). CDR1 and CDR2 from the germline V gene are SGHDT and YYEEEE. The ends were cut back, 3 bases at V and 9 bases at J, with 10 bases in the middle. CDR3 length: 12 residues.

V gene TRBV7-9 combines with J gene TRBJ2-1; either TRBD1 or TRBD2 may fit D (5 bases each). V lost 6 bases and J 0 bases, leaving 15 bases between the germline ends. CDR3 length: 16 residues. CDR1 and CDR2 (germline): SEHNR, FQNEAQ (reference sequence). CDR3 sequence: CASSPDPGLSYNEQFF. In nucleotides, the CDR3 is TGTGCCAGCAGTCCTGACCCGGGGCTCTCCTACAATGAGCAGTTCTTC.

In nucleotides, the CDR3 is TGTGCCAGCAGCCAGGGAACAGGATATCAGCCCCAGCATTTT. This encodes CASSQGTGYQPQHF. The chain recombines TRBV3-1 (or the pseudogene TRBV3-2) with TRBJ1-5, with a possible D match to TRBD1 (5 bases). From germline, CDR1 is LGHDT and CDR2 YNNKEL (reference sequence). The CDR3 covers 14 residues. V lost 3 bases and J lost 5, with 11 bases in between.

The rearrangement uses TRBV6-2 or TRBV6-3 and TRBJ2-7; 8 bases agree with TRBD1. With 5 bases clipped from V and 5 bases from J, the junction kept 8 bases outside the gene matches. CDR3 length: 14 amino acids. Germline-derived CDR1 and CDR2 are MNHEY and SVGEGT. The CDR3 loop is CASSAWTGSDEQYF. The CDR3 bases are TGTGCCAGCAGTGCTTGGACAGGGAGCGACGAGCAGTACTTC.

The chain uses TRBV10-2 and TRBJ1-3; 9 bases map to TRBD1. The CDR3 covers 19 residues. CDR1 and CDR2 (germline): WSHSY, SAAADI. With 0 bases clipped from V and 2 bases from J, the junction kept 11 bases outside the gene matches. The CDR3 region has the DNA TGCGCCAGCAGTGAGTCCTGGGACAGGGCTCAGGACGCTGGAAACACCATATATTTT. Encoded protein: CASSESWDRAQDAGNTIYF.

J is TRBJ1-6 and V is TRBV3-1 (or the pseudogene TRBV3-2); possibly TRBD1 for D (5 bases). The CDR3 spans 16 residues. Germline lookup yields CDR1 LGHDT and CDR2 YNNKEL (reference sequence). V was pared by 0 bases and J by 9 bases, with 15 bases between. CDR3 in DNA: TGTGCCAGCAGCCAAGAAGCCGGGGCCAGGACTTCACCCCTCCACTTT. Its translation is CASSQEAGARTSPLHF.